Listed here are 3 T cell receptor beta chains from one sample, sequenced in a study of CD8+CD57+ T cells in acquired aplastic anemia (dated by TCRdb to the late 2010s). Sequencing relied on an Illumina HiSeq 2000. Genomic DNA served as template for TCR beta VDJ combination and CDR3 sequence profiling. The public reads were run again by TCRdb, first through fastp at Q25 and then through MiXCR, and only productive beta chains were kept. Duplicate CDR3 protein sequences are folded into a single record with the most common DNA and genes. A total of about 130,000 distinct CDR3 sequences appear in this sample, less than 45% of them only once. The top ten constitute over 6.5% of the sample. What was sequenced was sorted CD4+, CD8+, or CD8+CD57+ T cells (not recorded which) from PBMCs. These receptors were taken from a human donor in good health, serving as a control.

This clonotype was observed many times. The gene calls are TRBV20-1 and TRBJ1-1; no reliable D call. CDR1 is DFQATT, CDR2 SNEGSKA, per germline (reference sequence). Trimming took 6 bases from V and 14 from J, leaving 10 bases between them. The CDR3 extends over 8 amino acids. DNA of the CDR3: TGCAGTGCCTCTGAGGAATTCTTT. It yields the protein CSASEEFF.

In its sample, this clonotype was seen many times. The chain has TRBV29-1 and TRBJ1-1, with a weak D call TRBD1 (5 bases). This CDR3 region has 13 residues. CDR1 and CDR2 from the germline V gene are SQVTM and ANQGSEA. V was trimmed by 5 bases and J by 0 bases, leaving 10 bases between them. CDR3 in amino acids: CSVRGRLNTEAFF. The CDR3 DNA follows: TGCAGCGTTAGGGGACGGTTGAACACTGAAGCTTTCTTT.

This chain joins TRBV2 and TRBJ2-3; maybe TRBD2 (5 bases). Germline CDR1 SNHLY, CDR2 FYNNEI. CDR3 size: 14 residues. The V end was cut by 11 bases, the J end by 2 bases, with 17 bases between. CDR3: CARLAKGNTDTQYF. The DNA for the CDR3 is TGTGCCCGCTTAGCGAAGGGTAACACAGATACGCAGTATTTT.